The sample holds one count of the clone carrying this T cell receptor (beta chain). Trimming shortened V by 0 bases and J by 3 bases, and 7 bases separated the two germline ends. CDR3 length: 14 amino acids. Germline values: CDR1 MNHEY, CDR2 SMNVEV (reference sequence). The data were taken from a study of blood T cell repertoires in COVID-19. Study-level background: Both acute and convalescent COVID-19 samples were obtained from the United States, Italy and Spain. The cDNA or gDNA used as material had been derived from T cells, B-cell-depleted T cells, or PBMCs.

Original data processing: Nucleated cell number was recorded as an estimate derived from reference gene primer amplification. Assay used: immunoSEQ multiplex PCR; TCRdb lists only in-frame clones, some missing. That table gives V, J and clone size, and the DNA gave D and trimming. The sample lists some 74,000 clones, roughly 83% occurring once. The sequence was obtained from a woman older than 75 with acute or convalescent COVID-19. The sequenced material came from peripheral blood. This chain uses TRBV27 with TRBJ2-3, with D maybe TRBD2 (6 bases). The CDR3 loop reads CASSLSTRTDTQYF. The CDR3, as DNA: TGTGCCAGCAGTTTATCGACTAGAACAGATACGCAGTATTTT.